This T cell receptor (beta chain) derives from a study of OX40 agonist ivuxolimab in advanced cancers. Study-wide context: Given to patients was ivuxolimab, an agonistic anti-OX40 (CD134) antibody. Study-wide findings and caveats: Averaging showed that CD8+ T cells had more expanded clones than CD4+ did. Partial responders dosed at 0.1-3.0 mg/kg displayed clonal expansion ranking among the lowest.

Assay used: immunoSEQ multiplex PCR; TCRdb lists only in-frame clones, some missing. Found here are 20,000 to 25,000 clones, over 75% of them singletons; the top ten hold roughly 17%. About this clone itself: Its antigen is unidentified.

Per the germline V gene, CDR1 is MNHEY and CDR2 is SMNVEV (reference sequence). Trimming took 5 bases from V and 0 from J; bases not matched to a gene: 13. This CDR3 spans 18 amino acids. This sequence joins TRBV27 and TRBJ1-5, with 7 bases aligning to TRBD1. Sequenced here: CD4+ or CD8+ T cells sorted from blood, sampled in a trial of the OX40 agonist ivuxolimab. The TCR comes from an adult with an advanced solid tumor such as melanoma, head and neck, liver or kidney cancer. CDR3: CASSPYDREIFSNQPQHF. CDR3 in DNA: TGTGCCAGCAGTCCATATGACAGGGAGATTTTTAGCAATCAGCCCCAGCATTTT.